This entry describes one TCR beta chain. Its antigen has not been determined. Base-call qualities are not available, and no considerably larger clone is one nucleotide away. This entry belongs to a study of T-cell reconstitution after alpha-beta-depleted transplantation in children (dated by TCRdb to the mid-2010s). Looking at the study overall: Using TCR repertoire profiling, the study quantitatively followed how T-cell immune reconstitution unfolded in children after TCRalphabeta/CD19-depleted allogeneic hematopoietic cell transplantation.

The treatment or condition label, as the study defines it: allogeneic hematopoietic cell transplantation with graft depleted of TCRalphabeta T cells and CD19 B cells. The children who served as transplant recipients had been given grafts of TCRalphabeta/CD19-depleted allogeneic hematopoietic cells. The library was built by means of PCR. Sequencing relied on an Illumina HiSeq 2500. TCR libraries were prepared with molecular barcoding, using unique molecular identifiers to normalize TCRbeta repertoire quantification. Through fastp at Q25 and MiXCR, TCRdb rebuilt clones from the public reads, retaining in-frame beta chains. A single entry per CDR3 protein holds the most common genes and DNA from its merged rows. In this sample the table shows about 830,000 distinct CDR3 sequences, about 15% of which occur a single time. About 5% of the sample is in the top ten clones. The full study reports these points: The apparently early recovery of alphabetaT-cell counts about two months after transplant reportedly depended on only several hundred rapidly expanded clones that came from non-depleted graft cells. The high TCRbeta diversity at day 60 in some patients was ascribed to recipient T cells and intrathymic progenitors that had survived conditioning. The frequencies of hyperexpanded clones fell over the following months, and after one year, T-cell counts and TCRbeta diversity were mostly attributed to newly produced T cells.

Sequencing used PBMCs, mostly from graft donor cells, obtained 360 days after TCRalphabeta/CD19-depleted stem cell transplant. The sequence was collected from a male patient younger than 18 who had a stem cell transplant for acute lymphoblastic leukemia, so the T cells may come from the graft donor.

The DNA reads as follows: TGTGCCAGCTCAGCCACACCGGGACAACAAAACATTCAGTACTTC. This codes for CASSATPGQQNIQYF. The chain uses TRBV18 and TRBJ2-4; the best D guess is TRBD1, with 6 bases matching. The junction carries 16 bases between V and J, which are trimmed by 5 bases and 5 bases respectively. Including the terminal cysteine and phenylalanine, the CDR3 comprises 15 residues. The sequence is cut down to CDR3 DNA, 45 bases in frame from base 1. According to the germline V gene, CDR1 reads KGHSH and CDR2 reads LQKENI.